The 30 T cell receptor beta chains given below trace back to one sample, sequenced in a study of cytomegalovirus exposure and HLA in healthy donors (dated by TCRdb to the late 2010s). Library preparation was by the immunoSEQ multiplex PCR assay. For the multiplex PCR, a mixture combining 60 forward primers for TCR Vbeta segments and 13 reverse primers for TCR Jbeta segments was used. TCRdb obtained this table from immuneACCESS and retained in-frame rearrangements with V and J assigned. These tables miss some clones; where compared with another copy, unresolved V genes account for less than half of the shortfall, and the remainder is unexplained. This sample gives fewer than 120,000 clones in total; 86% of them show up just once. Clones ranked in the top ten supply around 2% of the sample. The sample consisted of PBMCs. The origin of the receptors is a man aged 40-49 years in good health and CMV-seronegative.

The chain recombines TRBV19 with TRBJ1-2; TRBD1 aligns across 8 bases. The CDR3 spans 17 residues. CDR1 and CDR2 (germline): LNHDA, SQIVND (reference sequence). With V trimmed by 9 bases and J by 6 bases, 21 bases remained unmatched. The CDR3 spells CASKEAGTGTLLDGYTF. CDR3 DNA: TGTGCCAGCAAAGAAGCCGGGACAGGCACCCTTCTGGATGGCTACACCTTC.

The chain combines TRBV4-1 with TRBJ1-1; D unclear. The CDR3 contains 14 residues. V was pared by 0 bases and J by 7 bases, with 12 bases between. The germline gives CDR1 MGHRA, CDR2 YSYEKL. The CDR3 reads CASSQEINRVEAFF. The CDR3 bases are TGCGCCAGCAGCCAAGAGATTAATAGAGTTGAAGCTTTCTTT.

The V gene is TRBV7-2, the J gene TRBJ2-7, with D perhaps TRBD1 (5 bases). Deletions cut 4 bases from V and 2 bases from J, with 12 bases between. The germline gives CDR1 SGHTA, CDR2 FQGNSA. This CDR3 contains 14 residues. The CDR3 is CASSSRVPTYEQYF. The CDR3, as DNA: TGTGCCAGCAGCTCCAGGGTACCTACCTACGAGCAGTACTTC.

V and J are TRBV6-1 and TRBJ2-7, with 10 bases matching TRBD2. The length of the CDR3 is 14 residues. The junction had 5 bases not matched to a gene; V was cut back by 7 bases and J by 2 bases. The germline V gene encodes CDR1 MNHNS and CDR2 SASEGT. CDR3 sequence: CASTSGGLPYEQYF. CDR3 DNA: TGTGCCAGCACTAGCGGGGGCCTTCCCTACGAGCAGTACTTC.

In this sample, this clone turned up once. The V call is TRBV27, the J call TRBJ1-6; weak D call: TRBD1 (5 bases). Trimming pared 0 bases from V and 8 bases from J, leaving 8 bases between. CDR1 is MNHEY and CDR2 is SMNVEV in the germline V gene (reference sequence). The CDR3 spans 14 residues. This CDR3 reads CASSLSTGDSPLHF. DNA for the CDR3: TGTGCCAGCAGTTTATCAACGGGGGATTCACCCCTCCACTTT.

The chain employs TRBV7-2 and TRBJ2-5; D possibly corresponds to TRBD2 (6 bases). Germline CDR1 reads SGHTA; CDR2 reads FQGNSA. The CDR3 length is 16 residues. V gave up 3 bases and J gave up 1 base, with 15 bases separating them. The CDR3 DNA reads as TGTGCCAGCAGCTTCGGGCTAGCGACCTTCCAAGAGACCCAGTACTTC. This codes for CASSFGLATFQETQYF.

V is TRBV19 and J is TRBJ1-5; D possibly corresponds to TRBD1 (6 bases). The CDR3 runs 15 residues. V was clipped by 1 base and J by 3 bases, with 10 bases between them. From germline, CDR1 is LNHDA and CDR2 SQIVND (reference sequence). The CDR3 loop reads CASSIVDSYNQPQHF. CDR3 coding DNA: TGTGCCAGTAGTATAGTGGACAGCTACAATCAGCCCCAGCATTTT. Complete variable domain (other parts from reference TRBV19 and TRBJ1-5): DGGITQSPKYLFRKEGQNVTLSCEQNLNHDAMYWYRQDPGQGLRLIYYSQIVNDFQKGDIAEGYSVSREKKESFPLTVTSAQKNPTAFYLCASSIVDSYNQPQHFGDGTRLSIL.

In its sample, this clone was seen a few times. The J gene is TRBJ1-3, the V gene TRBV4-1; D is uncertain. V was shortened by 4 bases and J by 2 bases, with 15 bases between the two germline ends. Germline CDR1 is MGHRA and CDR2 is YSYEKL. This CDR3 has 16 amino acids. CDR3 protein: CASSPLPALAGNTIYF. The CDR3 bases are TGCGCCAGCAGCCCCCTCCCCGCGTTAGCTGGAAACACCATATATTTT.

J is TRBJ1-2 and V is TRBV5-1; 9 nucleotides match TRBD1. Germline V gene sequence: CDR1 SGHRS, CDR2 YFSETQ. V trimming: 4 bases; J trimming: 6 bases; junction bases outside the gene matches: 4. This CDR3 spans 13 amino acids. CDR3 sequence (DNA): TGCGCCAGCAGCAGGGACAGGGTGAATGGCTACACCTTC. It is translated as CASSRDRVNGYTF.

The chain couples TRBV5-4 to TRBJ2-5; no reliable D call. This CDR3 has 10 residues. Germline-derived CDR1 and CDR2 are SGHNT and YYREEE (reference sequence). This chain's CDR3 is CVVGQETQYF. For the CDR3, the DNA is TGTGTCGTCGGGCAAGAGACCCAGTACTTC.

The J gene is TRBJ2-7, the V gene TRBV7-9; D not certain. The CDR3 has 13 residues. The V end lost 3 bases, the J end lost 7 bases, and 13 bases lay between the germline ends. CDR1 and CDR2 (germline): SEHNR, FQNEAQ (reference sequence). CDR3 residues: CASSLWQIEEQYF. As DNA, the CDR3 is TGTGCCAGCAGCTTGTGGCAGATCGAAGAGCAGTACTTC.

This clone was observed once. The chain is built from TRBV10-3 and TRBJ2-1; 13 bases are shared with TRBD2. Germline V gene lookup returns CDR1 ENHRY and CDR2 SYGVKD. The CDR3 has 15 amino acids. V lost 6 bases and J lost 4; bases outside the gene matches: 3. In nucleotides, the CDR3 is TGTGCCATCAGCGGGACTAGCGGGGTTTACAATGAGCAGTTCTTC. Amino acids: CAISGTSGVYNEQFF.

This chain links TRBV7-6 with TRBJ1-5; D remains unclear. The V and J ends lost 1 base and 0 bases respectively, with 10 bases between them. The length of the CDR3 is 16 residues. Germline CDR1 is SGHVS and CDR2 is FNYEAQ. The CDR3 DNA follows: TGTGCCAGCAGCTTAGGGAGGCGGGATAGCAATCAGCCCCAGCATTTT. Protein sequence: CASSLGRRDSNQPQHF.

The chain is built from TRBV5-1 and TRBJ2-1; tentative D call: TRBD2 (6 bases). Germline V gives CDR1 SGHRS, CDR2 YFSETQ. The V gene lost 1 base and the J gene lost 6 bases, with 14 bases spanning the gap. The CDR3 loop spans 15 amino acids. CDR3 amino acids: CASSLYGEVGNEQFF. The CDR3 nucleotides read TGCGCCAGCAGCTTGTACGGGGAGGTAGGCAATGAGCAGTTCTTC.

This clone showed up just once. This chain connects TRBV7-2 to TRBJ2-7, with 9 bases identical to TRBD2. Germline V gene sequence: CDR1 SGHTA, CDR2 FQGNSA. After removal of 1 base from V and 4 bases from J, the junction contained 5 bases not matched to a gene. The CDR3 extends over 15 amino acids. This chain's CDR3 is CASSLEGAGGYEQYF. The CDR3 region has the DNA TGTGCCAGCAGCTTAGAAGGAGCGGGGGGATACGAGCAGTACTTC.

The V and J genes are TRBV10-3 and TRBJ2-7, with no clear D. The CDR3 is made up of 12 amino acids. V gave up 4 bases and J gave up 3 bases, with 7 bases separating them. Germline lookup yields CDR1 ENHRY and CDR2 SYGVKD. CDR3 sequence (DNA): TGTGCCATCAGTGGCGTCAACTACGAGCAGTACTTC. It translates to CAISGVNYEQYF.

The rearrangement joins TRBV6-1 to TRBJ1-1; no reliable D call. The V end lost 6 bases, the J end lost 1 base, and 12 bases lay between the germline ends. The CDR3 is 14 residues long. Germline V gene lookup returns CDR1 MNHNS and CDR2 SASEGT. The CDR3 spells CASSPGLGNTEAFF. CDR3 DNA sequence: TGTGCCAGCAGCCCGGGTCTAGGGAACACTGAAGCTTTCTTT.

This clone was observed once. The rearrangement joins TRBV28 to TRBJ2-5, with D perhaps TRBD2 (6 bases). Trimming took off 5 bases at V and 5 bases at J, with 18 bases between the two ends. Germline values: CDR1 MDHEN, CDR2 SYDVKM. This CDR3 comprises 15 residues. Here the CDR3 DNA reads TGTGCCAGCAGTGGCGGGGAGAGAACCGGTGAGACCCAGTACTTC. Translating gives CASSGGERTGETQYF.

In DNA, the CDR3 is TGTGCCAGTAGTGTACACAGGGGGTGGACTGAAGCTTTCTTT. Translation: CASSVHRGWTEAFF. This sequence joins TRBV19 and TRBJ1-1; TRBD1 agrees at 8 bases. From germline, CDR1 is LNHDA and CDR2 SQIVND (reference sequence). The CDR3 is 14 residues long. Unmatched junction bases numbered 7, after V lost 5 bases and J lost 5 bases.

The rearrangement links TRBV5-1 to TRBJ1-5, with D maybe TRBD1 (5 bases). The ends were cut back, 9 bases at V and 7 bases at J, with 17 bases in the middle. CDR1 is SGHRS, CDR2 YFSETQ, per germline. The CDR3 length is 13 residues. The CDR3 sequence is CATAGGTEQPQHF. CDR3 in DNA: TGCGCCACCGCTGGGGGGACGGAGCAGCCCCAGCATTTT. Filled out from reference TRBV5-1 and TRBJ1-5, the complete variable domain reads KAGVTQTPRYLIKTRGQQVTLSCSPISGHRSVSWYQQTPGQGLQFLFEYFSETQRNKGNFPGRFSGRQFSNSRSEMNVSTLELGDSALYLCATAGGTEQPQHFGDGTRLSIL.

The chain combines TRBV29-1 with TRBJ2-5, with D unresolved. Germline V CDR1 and CDR2: SQVTM, ANQGSEA. This CDR3 comprises 12 residues. V lost 5 bases and J 1 base, leaving 8 bases between the germline ends. This CDR3 reads CSVSYLQETQYF. As DNA, the CDR3 is TGCAGCGTTTCGTATCTCCAAGAGACCCAGTACTTC.

This clone was seen more than once but under ten times. This chain joins TRBV28 and TRBJ1-1; 7 bases are a match to TRBD1. This CDR3 comprises 13 residues. CDR1 and CDR2 from the germline V gene are MDHEN and SYDVKM. Trimming took 7 bases from V and 2 from J; bases not matched to a gene: 4. In DNA form, the CDR3 reads TGTGCCAGCATATACAGGGGAAACACTGAAGCTTTCTTT. Protein sequence: CASIYRGNTEAFF.

V gene TRBV10-3 combines with J gene TRBJ1-2; 7 bases line up with TRBD1. The V and J ends lost 4 bases and 6 bases, in that order; junction bases with no gene match: 11. The CDR3 is 15 residues long. Germline values: CDR1 ENHRY, CDR2 SYGVKD. CDR3 in amino acids: CAISGRGTAFDGYTF. The CDR3 coding sequence is TGTGCCATCAGTGGAAGGGGGACAGCTTTCGATGGCTACACCTTC.

The genes are TRBV27 and TRBJ1-2, with TRBD1 identical over 7 bases. Germline lookup yields CDR1 MNHEY and CDR2 SMNVEV (reference sequence). There are 14 residues in the CDR3. V lost 3 bases to trimming and J lost 7 bases; unmatched junction nucleotides: 8. CDR3 nucleotide sequence: TGTGCCAGCAGTTTCGCAGGGGGAAGAGGTGGCTACACCTTC. It yields the protein CASSFAGGRGGYTF.

The chain employs TRBV18 and TRBJ2-3, with D possibly matching TRBD2 (5 bases). Trimming shortened V by 8 bases and J by 2 bases, and 17 bases separated the two germline ends. CDR3 length: 15 amino acids. Per the germline V gene, CDR1 is KGHSH and CDR2 is LQKENI. This CDR3 is CASRGTQVITDTQYF. The CDR3 coding sequence is TGTGCCAGCCGGGGAACGCAGGTGATCACAGATACGCAGTATTTT.

The chain employs TRBV30 and TRBJ1-2, with a weak D call TRBD1 (5 bases). Germline lookup yields CDR1 GTSNPN and CDR2 SVGIG (reference sequence). The CDR3 is 15 residues long. Trimming removed 2 bases at V and 5 bases at J, with 18 bases between. DNA of the CDR3: TGTGCCTGGAGTAAGACTTCCCAGAAGGGGTATGGCTACACCTTC. It yields the protein CAWSKTSQKGYGYTF.

This chain links TRBV5-1 with TRBJ1-1, with 8 bases fitting TRBD1. V dropped 3 bases and J dropped 4; count of bases not matched to a gene: 8. This CDR3 comprises 15 residues. CDR1 and CDR2 (germline): SGHRS, YFSETQ. The chain's CDR3 is CASSYGQGVGTEAFF. DNA for the CDR3: TGCGCCAGCAGCTACGGACAGGGAGTGGGCACTGAAGCTTTCTTT.

This chain links TRBV6-5 with TRBJ1-6; 9 bases are shared with TRBD1. Germline V gene lookup returns CDR1 MNHEY and CDR2 SVGAGI. V lost 7 bases, J lost 6 bases, and 4 bases stayed unmatched. CDR3 length: 14 amino acids. DNA of the CDR3: TGTGCCAGCAAGGGGACAGGGTCTAATTCACCCCTCCACTTT. It is translated as CASKGTGSNSPLHF.

The CDR3 spells CSVAGSGNEKLFF. The CDR3 nucleotides read TGCAGCGTTGCGGGGTCCGGTAATGAAAAACTGTTTTTT. The chain recombines TRBV29-1 with TRBJ1-4; D remains ambiguous. V lost 4 bases and J lost 4, with 10 bases in between. There are 13 residues in the CDR3. From germline, CDR1 is SQVTM and CDR2 ANQGSEA.

The chain links TRBV18 to TRBJ1-1; TRBD1 might be the D (5 bases). The CDR3 is made up of 15 amino acids. CDR1 is KGHSH, CDR2 LQKENI, per germline. Trimming shortened V by 3 bases and J by 3 bases, and 14 bases separated the two germline ends. For the CDR3, the DNA is TGTGCCAGCTCACCTCGTGGGGGGGTGTACACTGAAGCTTTCTTT. Protein: CASSPRGGVYTEAFF.